The 19 T cell receptor beta chains below come from one sample, sequenced in a study of beta chain features in type 1 diabetes. As every portion of the isolated RNA was reverse transcribed, the sequencing read expressed TCRB transcripts. Profiling relied on immunoSEQ multiplex PCR, and the TCRdb table lists in-frame clones only, not all of them. The repertoire holds about 160,000 clones, less than 9.5% seen once, with 2.3% in the top ten. The specimen sequenced was central memory CD4+ T cells from blood. The receptors shown here come from a woman in her late teens or twenties in good health.

This clone was detected only a few times. The chain carries TRBV18 and TRBJ1-4, with D maybe TRBD1 (5 bases). CDR1 is KGHSH and CDR2 is LQKENI in the germline V gene. CDR3 length equals 18 residues. Trimming took 3 bases from V and 0 from J, leaving 17 bases between them. In DNA, the CDR3 is TGTGCCAGCTCACCTGGGGCCTCCCGGCCCGCAACTAATGAAAAACTGTTTTTT. Translated, it gives CASSPGASRPATNEKLFF.

This clone was picked up a small number of times. The chain's CDR3 is CASSEVTVSPLHF. The CDR3 DNA follows: TGTGCCAGCAGTGAGGTAACTGTCTCACCCCTCCACTTT. The chain has TRBV6-6 and TRBJ1-6; the D is unclear. The germline V gene encodes CDR1 MNHNY and CDR2 SVGAGI (reference sequence). The CDR3 covers 13 residues. V was pared by 5 bases and J by 10 bases, with 12 bases between.

The chain combines TRBV7-8 with TRBJ2-3, with 7 bases fitting TRBD1. The J segment lost 2 bases and the V segment lost 5 bases, leaving 7 bases of the junction unmatched. Germline V gives CDR1 SGHVS, CDR2 FQNEAQ. The CDR3 is 15 residues long. CDR3 DNA sequence: TGTGCCAGCAGCGAGAGGGGGCCCTTCACAGATACGCAGTATTTT. Translated, it gives CASSERGPFTDTQYF.

This clone was seen only once. The CDR3 sequence is CASSRLVSGLSYNEQFF. The CDR3 nucleotides read TGTGCCAGCAGCCGCTTAGTATCGGGACTATCATACAATGAGCAGTTCTTC. V usage is TRBV11-3 and J usage is TRBJ2-1, with 7 nucleotides matching TRBD2. Germline values: CDR1 SGHNT, CDR2 YENEEA. V lost 5 bases, J lost 4 bases, and 14 bases stayed unmatched. The CDR3 runs to 17 residues.

CDR3 residues: CASSVRSRGGSEKLFF. CDR3 in DNA: TGTGCCAGCAGTGTCCGAAGTCGGGGGGGTAGCGAAAAACTGTTTTTT. V usage is TRBV25-1 and J usage is TRBJ1-4; possible D gene TRBD1, 5 bases. The ends were cut back, 4 bases at V and 8 bases at J, with 20 bases in the middle. Germline V gene lookup returns CDR1 MGHDK and CDR2 SYGVNS. This CDR3 spans 16 amino acids.

The chain employs TRBV15 and TRBJ2-1; D might be TRBD2 (6 bases). Trimming left V 3 bases short and J 7 bases short, with 25 bases between. The CDR3 is 18 amino acids. CDR1 and CDR2 (germline): LNHNV, YYDKDF (reference sequence). The CDR3: CATSSDRFGSRRDNEQFF. CDR3 in DNA: TGTGCCACCAGCAGTGACCGTTTTGGATCTCGGCGGGATAATGAGCAGTTCTTC.

This clone was picked up a small number of times. The chain is built from TRBV6-5 and TRBJ2-7, with TRBD2 matching over 13 bases. The CDR3 covers 15 residues. The junction had 6 bases not matched to a gene; V was cut back by 7 bases and J by 3 bases. The germline V gene has CDR1 MNHEY and CDR2 SVGAGI. CDR3 bases: TGTGCCAGCATGACTAGCGGGAGGATTCGCTACGAGCAGTACTTC. It is translated as CASMTSGRIRYEQYF.

V is TRBV4-1 and J is TRBJ1-5, with D unclear. Germline assignment: CDR1 MGHRA and CDR2 YSYEKL. The CDR3 has 14 residues. Deletions cut 5 bases from V and 0 bases from J, with 8 bases between. CDR3 residues: CASSRRNSNQPQHF. The CDR3 bases are TGCGCCAGCAGCAGGAGGAATAGCAATCAGCCCCAGCATTTT.

This clone was detected only a few times. The CDR3, as DNA: TGTGCCTGGAGTGTATACGGGGAGACCCAGTACTTC. It encodes CAWSVYGETQYF. V is TRBV30 and J is TRBJ2-5, with D unresolved. Trimming pared 0 bases from V and 5 bases from J, leaving 7 bases between. This CDR3 contains 12 residues. Germline values: CDR1 GTSNPN, CDR2 SVGIG (reference sequence).

This clone turned up a few times. The V gene is TRBV5-6, the J gene TRBJ1-1, with a weak D call TRBD1 (6 bases). Trimming removed 1 base from V and 6 bases from J, with 13 bases in between. This CDR3 is 14 amino acids long. The germline gives CDR1 SGHDT, CDR2 YYEEEE. CDR3 DNA: TGTGCCAGCAGCTTGCGGCTCGCAGGGGCTGAAGCTTTCTTT. It codes for CASSLRLAGAEAFF.

The chain has TRBV7-2 and TRBJ2-7; D may be TRBD1 (6 bases). The CDR3 runs 14 residues. Trimming removed 5 bases at V and 5 bases at J, with 16 bases between. Germline V gene data show CDR1 as SGHTA and CDR2 as FQGNSA. The CDR3 protein is CASSPHRAEDEQYF. CDR3 DNA: TGTGCCAGCAGCCCCCACAGGGCGGAGGACGAGCAGTACTTC.

The rearrangement uses TRBV6-1 and TRBJ2-7; a possible D gene is TRBD1 (6 bases). This CDR3 spans 12 amino acids. CDR1 MNHNS and CDR2 SASEGT come from the germline V gene. V gave up 4 bases and J gave up 6 bases, with 10 bases separating them. The CDR3 region has the DNA TGTGCCAGCAGTGCCAAACAGGGCGAGCAGTACTTC. Protein product: CASSAKQGEQYF.

This clone has only a few counts. J is TRBJ1-1 and V is TRBV11-2; D is unclear. Trimming pared 5 bases from V and 1 base from J, leaving 17 bases between. Germline-derived CDR1 and CDR2 are SGHAT and FQNNGV. There are 16 residues in the CDR3. The CDR3 bases are TGTGCCAGCAGCCCGAACGCCCCCACAGAGAACACTGAAGCTTTCTTT. This gives the protein CASSPNAPTENTEAFF.

A few counts support this clone. V gene TRBV11-2 combines with J gene TRBJ2-7, with 12 bases fitting TRBD1. The CDR3 sequence is 14 residues long. V dropped 7 bases and J dropped 4; count of bases not matched to a gene: 5. In germline, CDR1 is SGHAT, CDR2 FQNNGV. The CDR3 nucleotides read TGTGCCAGCAAATTGGGACAGGGGGCTTACGAGCAGTACTTC. It codes for CASKLGQGAYEQYF.

This clone was observed many times. The V gene is TRBV7-2, the J gene TRBJ2-7, with TRBD2 identical over 7 bases. The germline gives CDR1 SGHTA, CDR2 FQGNSA. The CDR3 sequence is 16 residues long. V lost 1 base and J lost 0; bases outside the gene matches: 6. The CDR3 sequence: CASSLVGGRASYEQYF. DNA for the CDR3: TGTGCCAGCAGCTTAGTAGGTGGGAGGGCCTCCTACGAGCAGTACTTC.

A few counts support this clone. The same CDR3 arises from other DNA sequences in this sample as well. This chain joins TRBV5-6 and TRBJ1-5; a possible D gene is TRBD1 (5 bases). Trimming removed 1 base at V and 1 base at J, with 9 bases between. CDR3 length: 15 residues. Germline V gene data show CDR1 as SGHDT and CDR2 as YYEEEE. The CDR3 loop reads CASSLLGGSNQPQHF. The DNA of the CDR3 is TGTGCCAGCAGCTTGTTGGGGGGGAGCAATCAGCCCCAGCATTTT.

This clone was observed a few times. V usage is TRBV7-8 and J usage is TRBJ1-5, with 7 positions matching TRBD1. Germline CDR1 is SGHVS and CDR2 is FQNEAQ. There are 15 residues in the CDR3. J gave up 4 bases and V 7 bases, and 10 bases lay outside the gene matches. For the CDR3, the DNA is TGTGCCAGCACCCCCTGGGGGGACAGTAATCAGCCCCAGCATTTT. Translation gives CASTPWGDSNQPQHF.

This clone has more than one count but fewer than ten. The chain employs TRBV5-1 and TRBJ2-5; 9 positions match TRBD1. The CDR3 consists of 18 residues. The junction had 17 bases not matched to a gene; V was cut back by 2 bases and J by 6 bases. The V gene's germline CDR1 is SGHRS and CDR2 YFSETQ. CDR3 in DNA: TGCGCCAGCAGCTTACTTGGAAATCTACAGGGGGCGCGGAAGACCCAGTACTTC. It yields the protein CASSLLGNLQGARKTQYF.

The sample holds a few counts of this clone. The chain links TRBV18 to TRBJ2-3; D possibly corresponds to TRBD2 (6 bases). Germline CDR1 and CDR2: KGHSH and LQKENI. CDR3 length: 16 residues. Between the trimmed V and J ends, which lost 0 bases and 1 base, there was a span of 11 bases. The CDR3 DNA reads TGTGCCAGCTCACCACCGATAGCGGCGGGCACAGATACGCAGTATTTT. Encoded protein: CASSPPIAAGTDTQYF.